This TCR beta chain was captured by sequencing in a study of tissue T cells after allogeneic stem cell transplantation. GI sites, liver, skin and spleen were taken after median 9.75 post-mortem hours. CDR1 and CDR2 from the germline V gene are SGHDT and YYEEEE. The CDR3 is made up of 15 amino acids. V dropped 0 bases and J dropped 4; count of bases not matched to a gene: 5. Data came from immunoSEQ multiplex PCR; TCRdb stores just in-frame clones and leaves some out. The table has some 24,000 clones, around four fifths seen once. This TCR was recovered from a female donor of 60 years or more with lung cancer. The sample was tissue from the ileum, taken at autopsy. The chain joins TRBV5-6 to TRBJ2-3; the match to TRBD1 covers 7 bases. The CDR3 protein is CASSLGQGWADTQYF. CDR3 nucleotides: TGTGCCAGCAGCTTGGGACAGGGTTGGGCAGATACGCAGTATTTT.